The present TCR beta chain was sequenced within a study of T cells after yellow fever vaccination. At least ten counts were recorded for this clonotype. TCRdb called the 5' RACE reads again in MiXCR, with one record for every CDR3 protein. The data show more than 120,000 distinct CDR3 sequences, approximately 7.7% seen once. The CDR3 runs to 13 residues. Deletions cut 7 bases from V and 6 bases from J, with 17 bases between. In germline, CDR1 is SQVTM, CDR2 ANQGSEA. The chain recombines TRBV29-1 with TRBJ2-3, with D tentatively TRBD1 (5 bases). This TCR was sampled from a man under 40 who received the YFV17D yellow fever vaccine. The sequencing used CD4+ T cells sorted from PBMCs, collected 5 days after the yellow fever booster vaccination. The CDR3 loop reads CSAFRPRADTQYF. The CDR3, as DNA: TGCAGCGCTTTCCGTCCCAGGGCGGATACGCAGTATTTT.